This TCR beta chain was obtained from a study of CD8+ T cells in alopecia areata. At the level of the study: Tofacitinib administration persisted for 6 to 18 months, succeeded by 6 months off drug.

This CDR3 is built from 15 residues. Trimming left V 2 bases short and J 6 bases short, with 17 bases between. CDR1 and CDR2 from the germline V gene are MGHRA and YSYEKL. This clone was recorded once. Its specificity is unknown. Specified treatment: oral pan-JAK inhibitor, 5-10 mg twice daily. Collection of lesional scalp punch biopsies and peripheral blood was performed in alopecia areata patients. Overall study results and limits: For lesional scalp, especially alopecia totalis/universalis, clonality was higher than in normal scalp.

It was cDNA, reverse transcribed from extracted RNA, that served as the sequencing template. Here immunoSEQ multiplex PCR was the method, and the copy in TCRdb shows in-frame clones only, minus some. The table includes some 99,000 clones, roughly three fifths detected once. V gene TRBV4-1 combines with J gene TRBJ2-7; D assignment may be TRBD1 or TRBD2 (5 bases each). The sample consisted of CD8+ T cells sorted from blood, taken at week 4, from a patient treated with tofacitinib. The sequence was collected from a human donor with alopecia areata. The CDR3 is CASSQPWRQGSEQYF. CDR3 bases: TGCGCCAGCAGCCAACCTTGGAGGCAGGGAAGCGAGCAGTACTTC.